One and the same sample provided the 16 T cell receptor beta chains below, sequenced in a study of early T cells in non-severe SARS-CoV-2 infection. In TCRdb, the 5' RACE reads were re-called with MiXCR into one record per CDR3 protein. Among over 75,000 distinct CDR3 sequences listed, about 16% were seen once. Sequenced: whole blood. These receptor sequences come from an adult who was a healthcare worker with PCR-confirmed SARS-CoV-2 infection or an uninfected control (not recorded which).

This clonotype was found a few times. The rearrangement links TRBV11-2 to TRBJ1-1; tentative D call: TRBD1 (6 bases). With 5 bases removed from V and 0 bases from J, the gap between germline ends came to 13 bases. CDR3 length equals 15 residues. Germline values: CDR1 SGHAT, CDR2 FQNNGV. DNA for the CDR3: TGTGCCAGCAGCATTTACAGGGCGGTGAACACTGAAGCTTTCTTT. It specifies CASSIYRAVNTEAFF.

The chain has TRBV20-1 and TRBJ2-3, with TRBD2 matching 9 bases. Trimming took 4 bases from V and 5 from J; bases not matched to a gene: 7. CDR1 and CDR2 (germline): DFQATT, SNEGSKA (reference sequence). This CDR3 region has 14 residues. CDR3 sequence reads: CSATRASGEDTQYF. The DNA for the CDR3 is TGCAGTGCTACTCGGGCTAGCGGGGAAGATACGCAGTATTTT.

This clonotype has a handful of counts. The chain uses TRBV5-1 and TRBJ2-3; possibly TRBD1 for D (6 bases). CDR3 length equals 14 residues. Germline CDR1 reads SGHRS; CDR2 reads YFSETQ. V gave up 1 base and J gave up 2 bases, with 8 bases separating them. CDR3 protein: CASSLNRDTDTQYF. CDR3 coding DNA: TGCGCCAGCAGCTTGAACAGGGACACAGATACGCAGTATTTT. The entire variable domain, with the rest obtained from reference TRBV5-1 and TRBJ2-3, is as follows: KAGVTQTPRYLIKTRGQQVTLSCSPISGHRSVSWYQQTPGQGLQFLFEYFSETQRNKGNFPGRFSGRQFSNSRSEMNVSTLELGDSALYLCASSLNRDTDTQYFGPGTRLTVL.

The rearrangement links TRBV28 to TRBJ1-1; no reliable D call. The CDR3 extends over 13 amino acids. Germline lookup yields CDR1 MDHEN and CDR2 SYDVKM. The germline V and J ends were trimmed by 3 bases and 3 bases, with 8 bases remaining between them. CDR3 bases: TGTGCCAGCAGTTTCGGCGCGGACACTGAAGCTTTCTTT. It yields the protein CASSFGADTEAFF.

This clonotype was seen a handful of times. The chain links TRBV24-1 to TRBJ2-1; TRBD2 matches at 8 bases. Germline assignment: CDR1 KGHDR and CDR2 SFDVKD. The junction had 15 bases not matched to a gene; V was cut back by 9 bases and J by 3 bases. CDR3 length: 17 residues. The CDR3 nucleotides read TGTGCCACCCAGGCATCCACTAGCGGAGGCCTCTACAATGAGCAGTTCTTC. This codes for CATQASTSGGLYNEQFF.

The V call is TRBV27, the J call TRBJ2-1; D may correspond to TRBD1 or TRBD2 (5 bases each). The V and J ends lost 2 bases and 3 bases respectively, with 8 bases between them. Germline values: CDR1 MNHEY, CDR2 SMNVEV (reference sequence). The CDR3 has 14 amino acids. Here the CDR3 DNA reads TGTGCCAGCAGTTTAGAGGGGAACTACAATGAGCAGTTCTTC. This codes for CASSLEGNYNEQFF.

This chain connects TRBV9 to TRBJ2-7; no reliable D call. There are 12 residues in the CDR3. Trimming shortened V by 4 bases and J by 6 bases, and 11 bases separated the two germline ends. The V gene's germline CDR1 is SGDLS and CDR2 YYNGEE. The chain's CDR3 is CASSHRTGEQYF. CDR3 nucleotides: TGTGCCAGCAGCCATCGAACGGGCGAGCAGTACTTC.

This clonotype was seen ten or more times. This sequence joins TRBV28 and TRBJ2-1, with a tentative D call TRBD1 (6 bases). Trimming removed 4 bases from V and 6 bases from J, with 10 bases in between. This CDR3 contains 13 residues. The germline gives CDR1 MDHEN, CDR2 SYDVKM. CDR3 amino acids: CASSSDRPNEQFF. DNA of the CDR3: TGTGCCAGCAGTTCGGACAGACCCAATGAGCAGTTCTTC.

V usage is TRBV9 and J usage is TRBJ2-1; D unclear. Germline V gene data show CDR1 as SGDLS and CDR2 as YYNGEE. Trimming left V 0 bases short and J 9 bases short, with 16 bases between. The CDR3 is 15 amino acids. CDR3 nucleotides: TGTGCCAGCAGCGTAGGTTCAGGACGAAACTCTGAGCAGTTCTTC. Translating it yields CASSVGSGRNSEQFF.

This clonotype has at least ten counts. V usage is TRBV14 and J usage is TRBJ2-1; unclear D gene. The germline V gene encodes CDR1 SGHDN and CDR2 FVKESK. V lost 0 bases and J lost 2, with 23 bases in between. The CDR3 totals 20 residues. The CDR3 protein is CASSQETWGRSKRTYNEQFF. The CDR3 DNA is TGTGCCAGCAGCCAAGAAACCTGGGGTAGGAGCAAGAGAACCTACAATGAGCAGTTCTTC.

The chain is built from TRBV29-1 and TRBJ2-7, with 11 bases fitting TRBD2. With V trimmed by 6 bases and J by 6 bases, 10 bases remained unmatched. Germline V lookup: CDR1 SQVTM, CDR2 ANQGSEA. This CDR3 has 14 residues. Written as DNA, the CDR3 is TGCAGCGTCGAACTAGCGGGAGACCTAACCGAGCAGTACTTC. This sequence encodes CSVELAGDLTEQYF.

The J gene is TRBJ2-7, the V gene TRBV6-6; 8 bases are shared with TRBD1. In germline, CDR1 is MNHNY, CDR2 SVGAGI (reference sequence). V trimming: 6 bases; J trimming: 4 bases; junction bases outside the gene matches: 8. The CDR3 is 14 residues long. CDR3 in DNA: TGTGCCAGCAGGCCCGGGACAGGCGCATACGAGCAGTACTTC. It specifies CASRPGTGAYEQYF.

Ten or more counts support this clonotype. The DNA for the CDR3 is TGCAGCGTTATTAGGGGAAAGAACACCGGGGAGCTGTTTTTT. Translating gives CSVIRGKNTGELFF. The chain recombines TRBV29-1 with TRBJ2-2, with D possibly TRBD1 on 5 matching bases. Trimming took 5 bases from V and 1 from J, leaving 11 bases between them. Germline CDR1 reads SQVTM; CDR2 reads ANQGSEA. The CDR3 has 14 amino acids.

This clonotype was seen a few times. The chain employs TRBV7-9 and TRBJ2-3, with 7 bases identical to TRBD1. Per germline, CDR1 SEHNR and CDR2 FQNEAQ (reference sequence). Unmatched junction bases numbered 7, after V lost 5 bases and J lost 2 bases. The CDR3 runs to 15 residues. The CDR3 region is CASSKTGDPTDTQYF. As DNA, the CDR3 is TGTGCCAGCAGCAAAACAGGGGACCCCACAGATACGCAGTATTTT.

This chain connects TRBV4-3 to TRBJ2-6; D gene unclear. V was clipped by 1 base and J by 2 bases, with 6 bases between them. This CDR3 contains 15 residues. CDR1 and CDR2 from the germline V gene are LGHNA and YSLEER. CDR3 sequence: CASSQAGAGANVLTF. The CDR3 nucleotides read TGCGCCAGCAGCCAAGCTGGGGCTGGGGCCAACGTCCTGACTTTC.

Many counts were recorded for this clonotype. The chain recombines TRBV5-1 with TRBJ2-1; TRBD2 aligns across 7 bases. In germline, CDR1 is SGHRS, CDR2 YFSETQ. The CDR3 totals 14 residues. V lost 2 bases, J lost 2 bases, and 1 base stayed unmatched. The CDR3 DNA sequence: TGCGCCAGCAGCTTAGCGGGAACCTACAATGAGCAGTTCTTC. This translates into CASSLAGTYNEQFF.